This T cell receptor beta chain is from a study of blood T cell repertoires in COVID-19. As for the study in general: Spain, Italy and the United States supplied samples that represented acute and convalescent COVID-19. From T cells, B-cell-depleted T cells, or PBMCs came the material, which was cDNA or gDNA.

This clone was seen a few times. The ends lost 5 bases at V and 9 bases at J; junction bases unmatched: 12. The germline gives CDR1 MNHEY, CDR2 SVGEGT. CDR3 size: 15 residues. Authors' analysis steps: Estimates of nucleated cell counts were drawn from the amplification of reference gene primers. The table came from immunoSEQ multiplex PCR; TCRdb's copy has only in-frame clones and leaves some out. V and J calls and clone size are copied from that table; D and trimming were computed from the DNA. In the table there are about 170,000 clones, 86% of which are singletons. The chain links TRBV6-2 or TRBV6-3 to TRBJ1-5; 8 bases align to TRBD1. Sequencing was done on a sample of peripheral blood. The TCR comes from a man between 65 and 80 years old with acute or convalescent COVID-19. The CDR3 DNA sequence: TGTGCCAGCAGTGCCCCGGACAGGGTGGTTTGGCCCCAGCATTTT. Its translation: CASSAPDRVVWPQHF.